The sequence of this T cell receptor (beta chain) was determined in a study of T cells in localized non-small cell lung cancer. Study-wide results and caveats: Tumor trailed uninvolved adjacent lung in T cell clonality, which peaked there. Adjacent lung tissue had a median approximately 57 of the top 100 clones found in the tumor. Sequencing covered just one tumor region, so heterogeneity cannot be ruled out.

Germline V gene lookup returns CDR1 MNHGY and CDR2 SAAAGT. CDR3 length equals 17 residues. The junction had 9 bases not matched to a gene; V was cut back by 2 bases and J by 4 bases. TCRdb's copy holds only in-frame clones and misses some; the assay was immunoSEQ multiplex PCR. The sample lists about 3,500 clones; approximately 42% were seen once. With regard to this clone: The antigen is not known.

Specimen: lung tumor tissue, collected before any cancer treatment. The chain combines TRBV6-8 with TRBJ2-3; 10 nucleotides match TRBD2. This sequence originates from a male donor older than 55 with stage I lung adenocarcinoma. In DNA, the CDR3 is TGTGCCAGCAGTTACGGTCCTAGCGGGAGTGGGTCAGATACGCAGTATTTT. As protein: CASSYGPSGSGSDTQYF.